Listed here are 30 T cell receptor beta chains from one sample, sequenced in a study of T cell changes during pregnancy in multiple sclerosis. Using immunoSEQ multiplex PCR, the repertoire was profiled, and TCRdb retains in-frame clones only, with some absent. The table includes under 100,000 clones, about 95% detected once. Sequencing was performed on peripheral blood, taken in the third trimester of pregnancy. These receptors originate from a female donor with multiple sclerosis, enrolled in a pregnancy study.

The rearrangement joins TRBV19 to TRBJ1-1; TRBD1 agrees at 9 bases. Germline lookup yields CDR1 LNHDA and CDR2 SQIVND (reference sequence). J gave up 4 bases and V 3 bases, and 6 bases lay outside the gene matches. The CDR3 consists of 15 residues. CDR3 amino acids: CASSIGDRVGTEAFF. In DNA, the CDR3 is TGTGCCAGTAGTATCGGGGACAGGGTGGGCACTGAAGCTTTCTTT.

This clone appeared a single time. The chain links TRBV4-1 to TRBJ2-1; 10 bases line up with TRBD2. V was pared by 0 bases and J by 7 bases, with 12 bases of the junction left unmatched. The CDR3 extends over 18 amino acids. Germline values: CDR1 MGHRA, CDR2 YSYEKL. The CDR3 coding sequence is TGCGCCAGCAGCCAAGATGGGAGCAGCGGGGGGGCATTGAATGAGCAGTTCTTC. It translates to CASSQDGSSGGALNEQFF.

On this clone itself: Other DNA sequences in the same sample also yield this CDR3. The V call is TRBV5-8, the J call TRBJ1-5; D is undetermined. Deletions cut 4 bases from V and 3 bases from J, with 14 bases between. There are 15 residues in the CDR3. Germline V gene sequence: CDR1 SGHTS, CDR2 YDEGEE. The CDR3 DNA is TGTGCCAGCAGCCCCGGTCGGTCCCCCAATCAGCCCCAGCATTTT. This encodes CASSPGRSPNQPQHF.

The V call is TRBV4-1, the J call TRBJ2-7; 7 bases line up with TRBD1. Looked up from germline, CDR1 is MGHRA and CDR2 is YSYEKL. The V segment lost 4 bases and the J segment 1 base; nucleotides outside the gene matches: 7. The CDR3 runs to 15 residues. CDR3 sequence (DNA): TGCGCCAGCAGCCTAACCTTGGGACAGTCCTACGAGCAGTACTTC. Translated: CASSLTLGQSYEQYF.

Here the CDR3 reads CASSPTTYEQYF. Written as DNA, the CDR3 is TGTGCCAGCTCACCAACAACCTACGAGCAGTACTTC. The rearrangement uses TRBV18 and TRBJ2-7; D unresolved. V was cut by 2 bases and J by 2 bases, with 4 bases left in between. Germline CDR1 reads KGHSH; CDR2 reads LQKENI. The CDR3 loop spans 12 amino acids.

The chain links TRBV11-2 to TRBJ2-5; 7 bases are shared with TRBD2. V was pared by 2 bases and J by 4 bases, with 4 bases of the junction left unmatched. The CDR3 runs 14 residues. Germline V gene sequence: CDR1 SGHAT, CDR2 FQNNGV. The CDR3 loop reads CASSLWGGSETQYF. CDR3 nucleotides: TGTGCCAGCAGCTTATGGGGGGGATCAGAGACCCAGTACTTC.

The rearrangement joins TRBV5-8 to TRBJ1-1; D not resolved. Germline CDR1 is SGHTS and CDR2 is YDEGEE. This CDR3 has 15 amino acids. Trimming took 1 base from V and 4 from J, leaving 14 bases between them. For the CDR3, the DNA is TGTGCCAGCAGCTTGAACCCGGGAGTTCCCACTGAAGCTTTCTTT. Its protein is CASSLNPGVPTEAFF. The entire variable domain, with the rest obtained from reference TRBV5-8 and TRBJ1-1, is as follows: EAGVTQSPTHLIKTRGQQATLRCSPISGHTSVYWYQQALGLGLQFLLWYDEGEERNRGNFPPRFSGRQFPNYSSELNVNALELEDSALYLCASSLNPGVPTEAFFGQGTRLTVV.

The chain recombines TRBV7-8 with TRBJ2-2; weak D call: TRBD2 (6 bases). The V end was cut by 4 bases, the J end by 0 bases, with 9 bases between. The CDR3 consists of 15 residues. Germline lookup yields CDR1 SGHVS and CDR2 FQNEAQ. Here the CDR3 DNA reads TGTGCCAGCAGCTGGGGGGAGCCGAACACCGGGGAGCTGTTTTTT. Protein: CASSWGEPNTGELFF.

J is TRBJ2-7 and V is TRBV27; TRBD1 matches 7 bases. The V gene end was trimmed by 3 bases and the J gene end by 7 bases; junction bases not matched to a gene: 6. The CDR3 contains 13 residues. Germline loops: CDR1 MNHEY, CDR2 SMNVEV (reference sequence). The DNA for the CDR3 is TGTGCCAGCAGTTTCGTCGGGACAGAGGAGCAGTACTTC. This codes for CASSFVGTEEQYF.

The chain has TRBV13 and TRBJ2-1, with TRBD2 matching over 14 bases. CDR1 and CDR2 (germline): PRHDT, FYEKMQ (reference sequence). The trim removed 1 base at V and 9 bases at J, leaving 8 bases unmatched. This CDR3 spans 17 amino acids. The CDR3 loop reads CASSLDPGLAGGGEQFF. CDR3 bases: TGTGCCAGCAGCTTAGACCCCGGACTAGCGGGGGGTGGTGAGCAGTTCTTC. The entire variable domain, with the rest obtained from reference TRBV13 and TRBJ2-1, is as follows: AAGVIQSPRHLIKEKRETATLKCYPIPRHDTVYWYQQGPGQDPQFLISFYEKMQSDKGSIPDRFSAQQFSDYHSELNMSSLELGDSALYFCASSLDPGLAGGGEQFFGPGTRLTVL.

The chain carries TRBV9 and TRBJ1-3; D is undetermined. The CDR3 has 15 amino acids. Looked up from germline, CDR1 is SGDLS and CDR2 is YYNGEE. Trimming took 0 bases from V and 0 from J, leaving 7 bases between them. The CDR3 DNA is TGTGCCAGCAGCGTAGGAGGCAGCTCTGGAAACACCATATATTTT. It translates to CASSVGGSSGNTIYF.

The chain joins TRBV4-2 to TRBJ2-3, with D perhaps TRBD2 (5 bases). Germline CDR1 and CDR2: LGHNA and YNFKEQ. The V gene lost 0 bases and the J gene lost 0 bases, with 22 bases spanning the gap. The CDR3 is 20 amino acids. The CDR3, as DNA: TGTGCCAGCAGCCAAGAGATCAGGCTCCCATCTAGCTCTAGCACAGATACGCAGTATTTT. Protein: CASSQEIRLPSSSSTDTQYF.

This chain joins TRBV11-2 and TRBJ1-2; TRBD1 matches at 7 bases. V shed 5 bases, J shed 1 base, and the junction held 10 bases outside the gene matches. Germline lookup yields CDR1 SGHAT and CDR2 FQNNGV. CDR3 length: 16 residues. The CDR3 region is CASSPGRDRFNYGYTF. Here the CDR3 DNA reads TGTGCCAGCAGCCCCGGGCGGGACAGATTTAACTATGGCTACACCTTC.

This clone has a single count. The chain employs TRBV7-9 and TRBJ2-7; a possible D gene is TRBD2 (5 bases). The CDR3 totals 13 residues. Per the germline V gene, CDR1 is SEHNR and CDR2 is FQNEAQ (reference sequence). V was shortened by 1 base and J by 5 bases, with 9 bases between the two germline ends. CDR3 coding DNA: TGTGCCAGCAGCTTAGGTGGAGGTGACGAGCAGTACTTC. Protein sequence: CASSLGGGDEQYF.

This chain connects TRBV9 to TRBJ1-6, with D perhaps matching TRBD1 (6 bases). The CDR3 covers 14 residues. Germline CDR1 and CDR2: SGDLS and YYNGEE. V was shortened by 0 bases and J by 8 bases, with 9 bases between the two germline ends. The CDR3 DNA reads TGTGCCAGCAGCGTAGCAGGGGCTGATTCACCCCTCCACTTT. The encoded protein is CASSVAGADSPLHF.

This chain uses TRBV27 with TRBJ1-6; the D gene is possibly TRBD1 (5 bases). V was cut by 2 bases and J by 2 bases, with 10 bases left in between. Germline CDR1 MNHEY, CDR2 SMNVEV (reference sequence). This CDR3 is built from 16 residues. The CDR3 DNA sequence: TGTGCCAGCAGTTTAGTACAGGCAGCCTATAATTCACCCCTCCACTTT. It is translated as CASSLVQAAYNSPLHF.

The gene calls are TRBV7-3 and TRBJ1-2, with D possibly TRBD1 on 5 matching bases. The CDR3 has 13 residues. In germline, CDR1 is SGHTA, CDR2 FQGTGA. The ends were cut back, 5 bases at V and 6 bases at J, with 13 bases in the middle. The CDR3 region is CASSPGRDHGYTF. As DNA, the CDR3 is TGTGCCAGCAGCCCCGGGAGGGACCATGGCTACACCTTC.

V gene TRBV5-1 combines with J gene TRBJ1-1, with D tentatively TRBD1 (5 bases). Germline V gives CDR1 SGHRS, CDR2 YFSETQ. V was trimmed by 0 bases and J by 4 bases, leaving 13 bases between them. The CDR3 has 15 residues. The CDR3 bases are TGCGCCAGCAGCTTGGCACGGGCGGGGGGCACTGAAGCTTTCTTT. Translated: CASSLARAGGTEAFF.

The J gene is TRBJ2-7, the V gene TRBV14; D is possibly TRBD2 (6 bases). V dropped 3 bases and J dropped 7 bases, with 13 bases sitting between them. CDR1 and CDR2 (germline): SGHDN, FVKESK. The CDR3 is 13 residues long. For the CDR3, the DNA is TGTGCCAGCAGCCAGGGACTTATCGGGGAGCAGTACTTC. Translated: CASSQGLIGEQYF.

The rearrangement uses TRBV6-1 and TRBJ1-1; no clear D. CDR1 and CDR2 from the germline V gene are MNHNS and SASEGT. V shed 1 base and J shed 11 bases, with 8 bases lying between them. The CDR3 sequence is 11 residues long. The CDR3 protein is CASSEGGHAFF. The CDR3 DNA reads TGTGCCAGCAGTGAAGGCGGGCACGCTTTCTTT.

Here the CDR3 reads CASSVSNNEQFF. The DNA of the CDR3 is TGTGCCAGCAGCGTATCTAACAATGAGCAGTTCTTC. The V and J genes are TRBV9 and TRBJ2-1, with no clear D. Trimming took 1 base from V and 5 from J, leaving 4 bases between them. The germline gives CDR1 SGDLS, CDR2 YYNGEE. This CDR3 is built from 12 residues.

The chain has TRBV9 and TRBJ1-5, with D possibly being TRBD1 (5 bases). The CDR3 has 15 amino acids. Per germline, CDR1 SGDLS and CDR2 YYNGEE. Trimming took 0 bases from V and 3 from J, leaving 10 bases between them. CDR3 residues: CASSVAGHPNQPQHF. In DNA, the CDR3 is TGTGCCAGCAGCGTAGCAGGACACCCCAATCAGCCCCAGCATTTT.

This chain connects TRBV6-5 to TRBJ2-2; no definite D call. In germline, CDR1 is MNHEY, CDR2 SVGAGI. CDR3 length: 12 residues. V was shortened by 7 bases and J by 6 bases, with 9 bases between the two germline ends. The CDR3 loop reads CASTQIPGELFF. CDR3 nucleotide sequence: TGTGCCAGCACCCAAATCCCCGGGGAGCTGTTTTTT.

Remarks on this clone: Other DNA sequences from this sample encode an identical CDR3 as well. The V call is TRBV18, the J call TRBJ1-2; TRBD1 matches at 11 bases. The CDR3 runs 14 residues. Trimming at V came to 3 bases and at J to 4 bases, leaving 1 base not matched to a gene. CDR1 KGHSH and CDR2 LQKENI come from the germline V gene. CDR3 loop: CASSPGTGGYGYTF. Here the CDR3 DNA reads TGTGCCAGCTCACCGGGGACAGGGGGCTATGGCTACACCTTC. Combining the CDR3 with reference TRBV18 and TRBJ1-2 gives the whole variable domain NAGVMQNPRHLVRRRGQEARLRCSPMKGHSHVYWYRQLPEEGLKFMVYLQKENIIDESGMPKERFSAEFPKEGPSILRIQQVVRGDSAAYFCASSPGTGGYGYTFGSGTRLTVV.

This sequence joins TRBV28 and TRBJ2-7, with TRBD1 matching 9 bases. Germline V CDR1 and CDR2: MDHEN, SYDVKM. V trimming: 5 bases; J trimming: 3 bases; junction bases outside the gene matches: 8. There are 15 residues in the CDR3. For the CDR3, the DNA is TGTGCCAGCAGTGACCCGGGACAGGGAGGCTACGAGCAGTACTTC. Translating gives CASSDPGQGGYEQYF.

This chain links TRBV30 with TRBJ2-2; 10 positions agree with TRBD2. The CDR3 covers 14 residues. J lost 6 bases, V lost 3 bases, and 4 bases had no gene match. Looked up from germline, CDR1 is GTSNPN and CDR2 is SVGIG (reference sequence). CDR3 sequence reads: CAWRTSGGAGELFF. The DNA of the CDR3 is TGTGCCTGGAGAACCAGCGGGGGGGCCGGGGAGCTGTTTTTT.

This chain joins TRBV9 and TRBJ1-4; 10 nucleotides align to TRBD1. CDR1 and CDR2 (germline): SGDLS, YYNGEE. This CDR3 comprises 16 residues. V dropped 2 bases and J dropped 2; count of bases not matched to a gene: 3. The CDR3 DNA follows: TGTGCCAGCAGCGTCGGACAGGGGGAGACTAATGAAAAACTGTTTTTT. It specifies CASSVGQGETNEKLFF. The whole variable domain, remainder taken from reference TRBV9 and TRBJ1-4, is DSGVTQTPKHLITATGQRVTLRCSPRSGDLSVYWYQQSLDQGLQFLIQYYNGEERAKGNILERFSAQQFPDLHSELNLSSLELGDSALYFCASSVGQGETNEKLFFGSGTQLSVL.

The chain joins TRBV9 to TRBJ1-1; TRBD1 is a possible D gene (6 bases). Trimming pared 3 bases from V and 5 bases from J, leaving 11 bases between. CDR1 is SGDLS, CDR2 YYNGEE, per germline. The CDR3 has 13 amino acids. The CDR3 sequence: CASSGGGRTEAFF. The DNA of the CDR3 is TGTGCCAGCAGCGGTGGGGGCCGGACTGAAGCTTTCTTT.

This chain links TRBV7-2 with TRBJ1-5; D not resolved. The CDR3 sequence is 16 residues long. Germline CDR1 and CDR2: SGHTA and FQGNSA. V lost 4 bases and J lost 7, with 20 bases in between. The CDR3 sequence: CASSSAARVLGQPQHF. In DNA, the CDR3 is TGTGCCAGCAGCTCCGCGGCGAGGGTATTAGGCCAGCCCCAGCATTTT.

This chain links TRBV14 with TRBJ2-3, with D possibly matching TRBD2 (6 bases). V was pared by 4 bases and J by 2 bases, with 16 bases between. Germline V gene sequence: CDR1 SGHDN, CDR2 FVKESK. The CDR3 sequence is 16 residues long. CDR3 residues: CASSPGLSTHTDTQYF. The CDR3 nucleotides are TGTGCCAGCAGCCCGGGACTCTCTACGCACACAGATACGCAGTATTTT.